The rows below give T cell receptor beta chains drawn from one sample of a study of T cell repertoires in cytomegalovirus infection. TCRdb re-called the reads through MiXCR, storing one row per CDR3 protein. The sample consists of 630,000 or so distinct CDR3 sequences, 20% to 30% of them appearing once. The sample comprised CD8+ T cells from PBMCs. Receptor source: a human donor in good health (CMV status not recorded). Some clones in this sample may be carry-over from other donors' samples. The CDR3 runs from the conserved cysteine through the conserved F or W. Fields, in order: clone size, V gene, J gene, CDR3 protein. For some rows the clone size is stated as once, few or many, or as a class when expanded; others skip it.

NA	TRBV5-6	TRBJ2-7	CASSLAAGYEQYF
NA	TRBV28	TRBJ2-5	CASSLLSSEETQYF
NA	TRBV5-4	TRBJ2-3	CASSLFPPLNTDTQYF
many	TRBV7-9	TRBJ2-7	CASSLEYIDYEQYF
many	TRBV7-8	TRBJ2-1	CASSLVAGGHPKMIKQFF
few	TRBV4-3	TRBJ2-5	CASSHFGAGETQYF
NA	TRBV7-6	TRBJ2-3	CASSLEGGAAETDTQYF
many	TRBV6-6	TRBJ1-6	CASSPPGEMNSPLHF
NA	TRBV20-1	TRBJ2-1	CSARDRYISYNEQFF
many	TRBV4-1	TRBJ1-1	CASSQAHLSGTEAFF